The next 25 T cell receptor beta chains were all read from a single sample in a study of T cells in tumors after PD-1 blockade. Sequencing was performed with immunoSEQ multiplex PCR; in TCRdb, only in-frame clones are kept and a portion is missing. Of about 33,000 clones in the sample, around 78% are singletons; the top ten hold approximately 38%. The sample in question was PBMCs, obtained before anti-PD-1 treatment. Receptor source: a human donor with basal cell carcinoma.

The chain combines TRBV24-1 with TRBJ2-1; possibly TRBD1 or TRBD2 for D (5 bases each). Trimming removed 6 bases at V and 8 bases at J, with 10 bases between. CDR1 is KGHDR, CDR2 SFDVKD, per germline. The CDR3 spans 12 residues. The CDR3 is CATSRLGDEQFF. The DNA for the CDR3 is TGTGCCACCAGTAGGTTGGGGGATGAGCAGTTCTTC.

The rearrangement links TRBV6-2 or TRBV6-3 to TRBJ1-5; D call uncertain. Germline CDR1 and CDR2: MNHEY and SVGEGT. The CDR3 is 15 residues long. Trimming left V 0 bases short and J 4 bases short, with 10 bases between. CDR3 loop: CASSYSLGRNQPQHF. As DNA, the CDR3 is TGTGCCAGCAGTTACTCTCTGGGAAGGAATCAGCCCCAGCATTTT.

This rearrangement joins TRBV19 to TRBJ2-3; TRBD1 or TRBD2 may be the D gene (6 bases each). The CDR3 runs to 16 residues. The germline V gene has CDR1 LNHDA and CDR2 SQIVND (reference sequence). V lost 5 bases, J lost 3 bases, and 18 bases lay in between. Written as DNA, the CDR3 is TGTGCCAGTAGTGCCGGAGGGGGACTTTTAACAGATACGCAGTATTTT. Amino acids: CASSAGGGLLTDTQYF.

This chain uses TRBV2 with TRBJ2-5; possibly TRBD1 for D (6 bases). Trimming cost V 7 bases and J 3 bases, with 15 bases left between them. Germline V lookup: CDR1 SNHLY, CDR2 FYNNEI. The CDR3 runs 14 residues. CDR3 region: CASTQGQTKETQYF. The CDR3 DNA follows: TGTGCCAGCACCCAAGGACAGACAAAAGAGACCCAGTACTTC.

The rearrangement links TRBV7-9 to TRBJ1-3; tentatively, D is TRBD1 (5 bases). V was clipped by 5 bases and J by 2 bases, with 13 bases between them. Germline assignment: CDR1 SEHNR and CDR2 FQNEAQ (reference sequence). The CDR3 consists of 15 residues. CDR3 bases: TGTGCCAGCAGCGAGGGCGGGGGTACTGGAAACACCATATATTTT. Protein product: CASSEGGGTGNTIYF. Full variable domain (rest looked up from reference TRBV7-9 and TRBJ1-3): DTGVSQNPRHKITKRGQNVTFRCDPISEHNRLYWYRQTLGQGPEFLTYFQNEAQLEKSRLLSDRFSAERPKGSFSTLEIQRTEQGDSAMYLCASSEGGGTGNTIYFGEGSWLTVV.

This clone was recorded only once. This rearrangement joins TRBV30 to TRBJ2-5, with a tentative D call TRBD1 (5 bases). The germline V gene encodes CDR1 GTSNPN and CDR2 SVGIG (reference sequence). The CDR3 is made up of 15 amino acids. Trimming left V 3 bases short and J 4 bases short, with 18 bases between. The CDR3 DNA is TGTGCCTGGAGGGAAAAGGGGTTTTACGGAGAGACCCAGTACTTC. Amino acids: CAWREKGFYGETQYF.

The V call is TRBV9, the J call TRBJ2-1, with D unclear. V was clipped by 0 bases and J by 4 bases, with 2 bases between them. CDR1 SGDLS and CDR2 YYNGEE come from the germline V gene. The CDR3 is made up of 12 amino acids. The CDR3 loop reads CASSVGYNEQFF. Here the CDR3 DNA reads TGTGCCAGCAGCGTAGGGTACAATGAGCAGTTCTTC.

V gene TRBV13 combines with J gene TRBJ1-2; D remains unclear. Germline CDR1 reads PRHDT; CDR2 reads FYEKMQ (reference sequence). Trimming cost V 0 bases and J 8 bases, with 13 bases left between them. There are 14 residues in the CDR3. CDR3 residues: CASSLGALAGGYTF. CDR3 nucleotides: TGTGCCAGCAGCTTAGGAGCCCTAGCGGGGGGCTACACCTTC. Together with reference TRBV13 and TRBJ1-2, the CDR3 gives the full variable domain: AAGVIQSPRHLIKEKRETATLKCYPIPRHDTVYWYQQGPGQDPQFLISFYEKMQSDKGSIPDRFSAQQFSDYHSELNMSSLELGDSALYFCASSLGALAGGYTFGSGTRLTVV.

V usage is TRBV4-3 and J usage is TRBJ2-2, with 7 nucleotides matching TRBD2. Losses at the gene ends were 0 bases for V and 6 bases for J; bases not matched to a gene: 10. This CDR3 has 17 residues. Germline assignment: CDR1 LGHNA and CDR2 YSLEER. The CDR3 DNA follows: TGCGCCAGCAGCCAAGACGGGCGCGGGAGCTTGTCCGGGGAGCTGTTTTTT. Amino acid sequence: CASSQDGRGSLSGELFF.

The rearrangement uses TRBV24-1 and TRBJ1-5, with TRBD1 as a possible D gene (6 bases). The CDR3 loop spans 13 amino acids. The V and J ends lost 9 bases and 7 bases respectively, with 15 bases between them. Germline V gene data show CDR1 as KGHDR and CDR2 as SFDVKD. The DNA for the CDR3 is TGTGCCACCCAGAGTCAGGGGAACCAGCCCCAGCATTTT. Protein: CATQSQGNQPQHF.

V usage is TRBV12-2 and J usage is TRBJ2-7; the table's D call, TRBD2, was not checked against the DNA. TRBV12-2 is annotated as a pseudogene. CDR3 length equals 15 residues. The CDR3 bases are TGTGCAAGTCGCTTACCTTGTAGGAGCTCCTACGAGCAGTACTTC. Translation gives CASRLPCRSSYEQYF.

The rearrangement joins TRBV5-4 to TRBJ2-1; D might be TRBD1 or TRBD2, each matching 5 bases. The CDR3 is 15 residues long. CDR1 SGHNT and CDR2 YYREEE come from the germline V gene (reference sequence). Trimming stripped 0 bases from V and 10 bases from J, with 17 bases between. CDR3 sequence: CASSLEVGRAGEQFF. Here the CDR3 DNA reads TGTGCCAGCAGCTTGGAGGTGGGGCGGGCCGGGGAGCAGTTCTTC.

This sequence joins TRBV5-1 and TRBJ2-3; 12 bases are shared with TRBD2. The V and J ends lost 4 bases and 1 base, in that order; junction bases with no gene match: 7. CDR3 length: 17 amino acids. Germline V gene data show CDR1 as SGHRS and CDR2 as YFSETQ. The DNA for the CDR3 is TGCGCCAGCAGCCTCTTCTCTAGCGGGGGGGGCACAGATACGCAGTATTTT. This gives the protein CASSLFSSGGGTDTQYF.

This chain joins TRBV20-1 and TRBJ2-7; 8 bases fit TRBD2. The CDR3 spans 13 residues. The V gene's germline CDR1 is DFQATT and CDR2 SNEGSKA (reference sequence). The ends lost 3 bases at V and 3 bases at J; junction bases unmatched: 4. DNA of the CDR3: TGCAGTGCTAGTCTAACTAGCGGCTACGAGCAGTACTTC. It translates to CSASLTSGYEQYF.

The rearrangement joins TRBV30 to TRBJ1-2; D is uncertain. Trimming pared 0 bases from V and 6 bases from J, leaving 17 bases between. The CDR3 runs to 15 residues. Germline V CDR1 and CDR2: GTSNPN, SVGIG (reference sequence). The CDR3 DNA sequence: TGTGCCTGGAGTGTACAATTCACGGGGAACAATGGCTACACCTTC. As protein: CAWSVQFTGNNGYTF.

The chain couples TRBV11-3 to TRBJ2-7, with D unresolved. The ends were cut back, 8 bases at V and 6 bases at J, with 17 bases in the middle. The germline CDR1 and CDR2 sequences are SGHNT and YENEEA. This CDR3 contains 13 residues. The CDR3 DNA follows: TGTGCCAGCTTACAAGCTTCCTGGGGCGAGCAGTACTTC. It encodes CASLQASWGEQYF.

This clone came up once. J is TRBJ2-1 and V is TRBV27, with D possibly matching TRBD2 (6 bases). Germline V gene data show CDR1 as MNHEY and CDR2 as SMNVEV (reference sequence). This CDR3 contains 15 residues. V shed 4 bases and J shed 8 bases, with 18 bases lying between them. The CDR3 coding sequence is TGTGCCAGCAGTTCGCTCGACGGGGGAGGTGATGAGCAGTTCTTC. This translates into CASSSLDGGGDEQFF.

This clone was recorded a few times. This chain links TRBV3-1 (or the pseudogene TRBV3-2) with TRBJ2-7; D gene ambiguous. V lost 1 base to trimming and J lost 0 bases, with 7 bases between them. There are 14 residues in the CDR3. In germline, CDR1 is LGHDT, CDR2 YNNKEL (reference sequence). In nucleotides, the CDR3 is TGTGCCAGCAGCCAAGTTCTGGACTCCTACGAGCAGTACTTC. Its translation is CASSQVLDSYEQYF.

DNA of the CDR3: TGTGCCAGCAGCGAAGACGGAACCTCTGGAAACACCATATATTTT. Its translation: CASSEDGTSGNTIYF. The chain couples TRBV7-2 to TRBJ1-3; D is unresolved. The germline V gene has CDR1 SGHTA and CDR2 FQGNSA. The CDR3 extends over 15 amino acids. V gave up 5 bases and J gave up 0 bases, with 11 bases separating them. Supplemented by reference TRBV7-2 and TRBJ1-3, the full variable domain reads GAGVSQSPSNKVTEKGKDVELRCDPISGHTALYWYRQSLGQGLEFLIYFQGNSAPDKSGLPSDRFSAERTGGSVSTLTIQRTQQEDSAVYLCASSEDGTSGNTIYFGEGSWLTVV.

As DNA, the CDR3 is TGTGCCAGTAACGACAGGGGGAGCAATCAGCCCCAGCATTTT. Its protein product is CASNDRGSNQPQHF. The chain is built from TRBV19 and TRBJ1-5, with 9 bases lining up with TRBD1. Trimming at V came to 7 bases and at J to 1 base, leaving 2 bases not matched to a gene. Looked up from germline, CDR1 is LNHDA and CDR2 is SQIVND (reference sequence). The CDR3 runs 14 residues.

This clone was detected many times. The chain couples TRBV27 to TRBJ1-5; D not resolved. Trimming shortened V by 2 bases and J by 6 bases, and 8 bases separated the two germline ends. Germline V lookup: CDR1 MNHEY, CDR2 SMNVEV (reference sequence). There are 13 residues in the CDR3. CDR3 protein: CASSLRVGQPQHF. CDR3 in DNA: TGTGCCAGCAGTTTAAGGGTGGGTCAGCCCCAGCATTTT.

The rearrangement links TRBV5-1 to TRBJ2-3; TRBD2 agrees at 10 bases. The trim removed 3 bases at V and 4 bases at J, leaving 14 bases unmatched. CDR3 length: 18 residues. Germline V CDR1 and CDR2: SGHRS, YFSETQ. DNA of the CDR3: TGCGCCAGCAGCTCCCGTCGGGCTAGCGGGAGTTTGGCAGATACGCAGTATTTT. Its translation: CASSSRRASGSLADTQYF.

This rearrangement joins TRBV11-1 to TRBJ2-1, with 13 bases identical to TRBD2. The germline CDR1 and CDR2 sequences are SGHAT and FQDESV (reference sequence). The J segment lost 8 bases and the V segment lost 1 base, leaving 2 bases of the junction unmatched. CDR3 size: 15 residues. CDR3 loop: CASSLELAGGHEQFF. Written as DNA, the CDR3 is TGTGCCAGCAGCTTAGAACTAGCGGGAGGGCATGAGCAGTTCTTC. Based on the CDR3 plus reference TRBV11-1 and TRBJ2-1, the full variable domain is EAEVAQSPRYKITEKSQAVAFWCDPISGHATLYWYRQILGQGPELLVQFQDESVVDDSQLPKDRFSAERLKGVDSTLKIQPAELGDSAMYLCASSLELAGGHEQFFGPGTRLTVL.

This chain uses TRBV6-5 with TRBJ1-1; tentatively, D is TRBD1 (5 bases). Germline V gene lookup returns CDR1 MNHEY and CDR2 SVGAGI. The CDR3 sequence is 12 residues long. V gave up 4 bases and J gave up 3 bases, with 6 bases separating them. Here the CDR3 DNA reads TGTGCCAGCAGTTCAGGGTACACTGAAGCTTTCTTT. It specifies CASSSGYTEAFF.

This clone has a handful of counts. This chain joins TRBV4-3 and TRBJ2-5; D may be TRBD1 (5 bases). The CDR3 is 18 residues long. Germline loops: CDR1 LGHNA, CDR2 YSLEER. Trimming left V 0 bases short and J 2 bases short, with 19 bases between. CDR3 protein: CASSQDVLSSSGQETQYF. The CDR3 nucleotides read TGCGCCAGCAGCCAAGATGTCCTCTCGTCCTCAGGGCAAGAGACCCAGTACTTC.